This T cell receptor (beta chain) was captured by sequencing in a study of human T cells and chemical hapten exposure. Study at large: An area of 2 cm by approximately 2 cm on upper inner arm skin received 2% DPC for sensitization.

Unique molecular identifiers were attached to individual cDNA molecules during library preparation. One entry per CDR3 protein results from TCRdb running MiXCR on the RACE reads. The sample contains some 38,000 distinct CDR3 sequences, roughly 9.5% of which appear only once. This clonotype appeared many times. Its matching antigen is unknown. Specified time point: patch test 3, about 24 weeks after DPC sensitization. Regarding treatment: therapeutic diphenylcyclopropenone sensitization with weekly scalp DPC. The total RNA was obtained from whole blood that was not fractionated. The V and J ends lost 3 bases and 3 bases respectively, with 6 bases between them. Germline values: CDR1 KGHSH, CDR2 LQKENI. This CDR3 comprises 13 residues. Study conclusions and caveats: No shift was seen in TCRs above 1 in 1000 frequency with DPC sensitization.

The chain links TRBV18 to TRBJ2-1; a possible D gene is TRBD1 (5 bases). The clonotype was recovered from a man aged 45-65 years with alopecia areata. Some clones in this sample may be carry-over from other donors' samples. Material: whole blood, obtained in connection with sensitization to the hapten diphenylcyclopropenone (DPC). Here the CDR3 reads CASSPDSYNEQFF. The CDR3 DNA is TGTGCCAGCTCACCCGACAGCTACAATGAGCAGTTCTTC. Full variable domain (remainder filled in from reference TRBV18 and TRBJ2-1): NAGVMQNPRHLVRRRGQEARLRCSPMKGHSHVYWYRQLPEEGLKFMVYLQKENIIDESGMPKERFSAEFPKEGPSILRIQQVVRGDSAAYFCASSPDSYNEQFFGPGTRLTVL.